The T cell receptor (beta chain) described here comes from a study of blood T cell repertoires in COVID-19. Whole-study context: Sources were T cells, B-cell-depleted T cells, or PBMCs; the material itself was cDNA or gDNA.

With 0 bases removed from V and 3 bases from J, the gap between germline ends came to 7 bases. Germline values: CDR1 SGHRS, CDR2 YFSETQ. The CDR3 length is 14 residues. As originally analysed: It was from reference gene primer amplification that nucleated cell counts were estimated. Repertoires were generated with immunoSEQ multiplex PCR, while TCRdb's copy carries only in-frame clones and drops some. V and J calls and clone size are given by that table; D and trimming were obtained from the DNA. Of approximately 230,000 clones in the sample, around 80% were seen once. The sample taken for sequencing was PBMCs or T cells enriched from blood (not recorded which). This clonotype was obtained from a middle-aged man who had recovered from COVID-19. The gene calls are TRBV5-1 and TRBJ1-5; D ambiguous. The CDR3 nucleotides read TGCGCCAGCAGCTTGGGCGGCTTCAATCAGCCCCAGCATTTT. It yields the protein CASSLGGFNQPQHF. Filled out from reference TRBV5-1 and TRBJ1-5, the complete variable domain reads KAGVTQTPRYLIKTRGQQVTLSCSPISGHRSVSWYQQTPGQGLQFLFEYFSETQRNKGNFPGRFSGRQFSNSRSEMNVSTLELGDSALYLCASSLGGFNQPQHFGDGTRLSIL.